This is a list of T cell receptor beta chains from one sample in a study of technical replicates of blood from a handful of donors. Produced via immunoSEQ multiplex PCR; TCRdb's table is partial and in-frame only. The profile shows more than 65,000 clones, roughly 90% of them singletons. What was sequenced was T cells isolated from PBMCs. Receptors were obtained from a human donor in good health. Each CDR3 is given with its conserved first and last residue. The D gene is left open where the match is weak. Clone size appears in some rows only: once, few, many, or a class for an expanded clone.

v_call	j_call	cdr3_length	clone_size	d_call	cdr3_aa	cdr3_nt
TRBV5-1	TRBJ2-2	16	-	-	CASSLRGEGITGELFF	TGCGCCAGCAGCTTAAGGGGGGAGGGTATAACCGGGGAGCTGTTTTTT
TRBV7-9	TRBJ1-3	15	-	-	CASSLAGTAGNTIYF	TGTGCCAGCAGCTTAGCAGGGACTGCTGGAAACACCATATATTTT
TRBV28	TRBJ1-3	12	-	TRBD1	CASKGQGNTIYF	TGTGCCAGCAAGGGACAGGGAAATACCATATATTTT
TRBV5-1	TRBJ2-4	14	-	-	CASSLDAGRIIQYF	TGCGCCAGCAGCTTGGACGCGGGACGGATCATTCAGTACTTC
TRBV15	TRBJ2-1	16	-	TRBD2	CATSFGTSGRACEQFF	TGTGCCACCAGCTTCGGGACTAGCGGGAGGGCCTGTGAGCAGTTCTTC
TRBV5-1	TRBJ1-2	15	-	-	CASSLGAVVNYGYTF	TGCGCCAGCAGCTTGGGGGCAGTGGTAAACTATGGCTACACCTTC
TRBV6-1	TRBJ2-7	15	-	-	CASSEQPGSSYEQYF	TGTGCCAGCAGTGAACAGCCGGGAAGCTCCTACGAGCAGTACTTC
TRBV30	TRBJ2-5	17	-	TRBD2	CAWSFGTSGRAWETQYF	TGTGCCTGGAGTTTTGGGACTAGCGGGAGGGCCTGGGAGACCCAGTACTTC
TRBV9	TRBJ2-1	16	-	-	CASSGGGQSSYNEQFF	TGTGCCAGCAGCGGGGGGGGACAAAGCTCCTACAATGAGCAGTTCTTC
TRBV10-1	TRBJ2-3	14	-	TRBD2	CASSESGRTDTQYF	TGCGCCAGCAGTGAGAGCGGGAGGACAGATACGCAGTATTTT
TRBV6-5	TRBJ2-5	13	-	-	CASRAILGGTQYF	TGTGCCAGCCGAGCGATTTTGGGGGGGACCCAGTACTTC
TRBV9	TRBJ2-5	14	-	-	CASSPQAGLETQYF	TGTGCCAGCAGCCCTCAGGCGGGGTTAGAGACCCAGTACTTC
TRBV6-4	TRBJ2-1	18	-	TRBD2	CASSVDSLSGGFYNEQFF	TGTGCCAGCAGCGTAGACTCTCTTAGCGGGGGATTTTACAATGAGCAGTTCTTC
TRBV15	TRBJ2-5	15	-	-	CATSRDRGDGETQYF	TGTGCCACCAGCAGAGATCGCGGGGACGGGGAGACCCAGTACTTC
TRBV2	TRBJ2-7	16	-	TRBD2	CASSQGLAGGPYEQYF	TGTGCCAGCTCTCAGGGACTAGCGGGAGGACCCTACGAGCAGTACTTC
TRBV7-9	TRBJ2-7	14	-	TRBD1	CASSLGSGGYEQYF	TGTGCCAGCAGCTTAGGATCAGGGGGCTACGAGCAGTACTTC
TRBV27	TRBJ2-3	16	-	-	CASSDGAGTSTDTQYF	TGTGCCAGCAGTGATGGCGCCGGGACTAGCACAGATACGCAGTATTTT
TRBV2	TRBJ1-4	14	-	TRBD1	CASRSTGTGEKLFF	TGTGCCAGCCGGTCGACGGGGACAGGCGAAAAACTGTTTTTT
TRBV28	TRBJ2-7	13	-	TRBD2	CASSSGGTYEQYF	TGTGCCAGCAGTTCGGGAGGAACCTACGAGCAGTACTTC
TRBV14	TRBJ2-2	17	once	TRBD1	CASSQVRTGRHTGELFF	TGTGCCAGCAGCCAGGTAAGGACAGGGAGACACACCGGGGAGCTGTTTTTT
TRBV5-1	TRBJ2-7	13	-	-	CASSDLPSYEQYF	TGCGCCAGCAGCGACTTGCCATCCTACGAGCAGTACTTC
TRBV27	TRBJ1-5	15	-	-	CASRVLGEGNQPQHF	TGTGCCAGCAGGGTATTAGGGGAGGGCAATCAGCCCCAGCATTTT
TRBV19	TRBJ2-2	14	-	-	CASSMQEITGELFF	TGTGCCAGTAGTATGCAGGAAATCACCGGGGAGCTGTTTTTT
TRBV19	TRBJ2-1	13	once	TRBD2	CASSIVAGDEQFF	TGTGCCAGTAGTATAGTAGCGGGAGATGAGCAGTTCTTC
TRBV5-6	TRBJ2-3	14	once	TRBD2	CASSSGLVTDTQYF	TGTGCCAGCAGCTCGGGACTAGTAACAGATACGCAGTATTTT
TRBV19	TRBJ2-7	15	-	TRBD2	CASSIGLAGVYEQYF	TGTGCCAGTAGTATAGGACTAGCGGGAGTCTACGAGCAGTACTTC
TRBV19	TRBJ1-3	15	-	-	CASSLGAQGLNTIYF	TGTGCCAGTAGTCTGGGGGCGCAAGGTCTAAACACCATATATTTT
TRBV2	TRBJ2-3	10	few	-	CASMRDTQYF	TGTGCCAGCATGCGAGATACGCAGTATTTT
TRBV15	TRBJ1-4	16	-	-	CATSRDRAATNEKLFF	TGTGCCACCAGCAGAGATCGAGCGGCAACTAATGAAAAACTGTTTTTT
TRBV29-1	TRBJ1-2	12	-	TRBD1	CSVDRGNYGYTF	TGCAGCGTTGACAGGGGGAACTATGGCTACACCTTC
TRBV4-1	TRBJ2-7	17	-	-	CASSIGNTGNWHYEQYF	TGCGCCAGCAGCATAGGAAATACAGGGAATTGGCACTACGAGCAGTACTTC
TRBV5-1	TRBJ1-1	14	once	-	CASSLNSQNTEAFF	TGCGCCAGCAGCTTAAACAGCCAGAACACTGAAGCTTTCTTT
TRBV28	TRBJ2-5	14	-	-	CASSLWGGQETQYF	TGTGCCAGCAGTTTATGGGGAGGTCAAGAGACCCAGTACTTC
TRBV25-1	TRBJ2-5	13	once	-	CASSESGIETQYF	TGTGCCAGCAGTGAATCCGGGATAGAGACCCAGTACTTC
TRBV7-8	TRBJ2-7	12	-	-	CASSLGAYEQYF	TGTGCCAGCAGCTTAGGCGCCTACGAGCAGTACTTC
TRBV20-1	TRBJ1-1	10	-	-	CSVGSTEAFF	TGCAGTGTCGGGAGCACTGAAGCTTTCTTT
TRBV7-9	TRBJ2-1	15	-	TRBD2	CASSLGLAVYNEQFF	TGTGCCAGCAGCCTGGGACTAGCGGTCTACAATGAGCAGTTCTTC
TRBV11-3	TRBJ2-2	15	-	-	CASSLSPGNTGELFF	TGTGCCAGCAGCTTATCGCCGGGGAACACCGGGGAGCTGTTTTTT
TRBV7-9	TRBJ1-2	13	-	-	CASSRGEGALGTF	TGTGCCAGCAGTAGGGGTGAAGGGGCCTTGGGGACCTTC
TRBV6-4	TRBJ2-7	13	-	-	CASTPGHHYEQYF	TGTGCCAGCACCCCGGGACACCACTACGAGCAGTACTTC
TRBV6-5	TRBJ2-3	16	-	-	CASSSPGAASTDTQYF	TGTGCCAGCAGTTCTCCGGGTGCCGCTAGCACAGATACGCAGTATTTT
TRBV9	TRBJ2-1	19	-	TRBD2	CASSGSGRRREGRFNEQFF	TGTGCCAGCAGCGGCTCGGGACGCAGACGGGAGGGCCGGTTTAATGAGCAGTTCTTC
TRBV5-6	TRBJ1-1	14	once	-	CASSLPGGATEAFF	TGTGCCAGCAGCTTGCCGGGGGGGGCCACTGAAGCTTTCTTT
TRBV6-5	TRBJ2-1	15	-	TRBD1	CASRTGTGPYNEQFF	TGTGCCAGCCGAACCGGGACAGGGCCCTACAATGAGCAGTTCTTC
TRBV4-3	TRBJ1-2	16	-	-	CASSQVIGTEDYGYTF	TGCGCCAGCAGCCAAGTTATCGGAACGGAGGACTATGGCTACACCTTC